These 11 T cell receptor beta chains share one sample of origin, sequenced in a study of cytomegalovirus exposure and HLA in healthy donors. Primers included in the PCR were 60 Vbeta and 13 Jbeta primers. TCRdb's copy holds only in-frame clones and misses some; the assay was immunoSEQ multiplex PCR. The sample records roughly 190,000 clones, 70% to 80% being singletons. Material for sequencing was PBMCs. The receptors come from a woman aged 45-60 years in good health and CMV-seronegative.

This chain joins TRBV4-3 and TRBJ1-5; maybe TRBD1 (6 bases). V was shortened by 0 bases and J by 5 bases, with 11 bases between the two germline ends. Per the germline V gene, CDR1 is LGHNA and CDR2 is YSLEER. CDR3 size: 15 residues. In DNA form, the CDR3 reads TGCGCCAGCAGCCAAGAGGGACAAGATTATCAGCCCCAGCATTTT. Translated: CASSQEGQDYQPQHF.

The V call is TRBV7-9, the J call TRBJ1-1, with 7 bases matching TRBD1. The CDR3 spans 11 residues. V shed 3 bases, J shed 11 bases, and the junction held 3 bases outside the gene matches. Germline V gene data show CDR1 as SEHNR and CDR2 as FQNEAQ (reference sequence). The DNA of the CDR3 is TGTGCCAGCAGCTTGGGACAGTTTGCTTTCTTT. It is translated as CASSLGQFAFF.

The rearrangement joins TRBV9 to TRBJ2-2, with a tentative D call TRBD1 (6 bases). Germline assignment: CDR1 SGDLS and CDR2 YYNGEE. There are 14 residues in the CDR3. V was cut by 0 bases and J by 8 bases, with 11 bases left in between. The CDR3 sequence is CASSVVQGGGELFF. Written as DNA, the CDR3 is TGTGCCAGCAGCGTAGTACAGGGTGGTGGGGAGCTGTTTTTT.

V is TRBV6-1 and J is TRBJ1-2; 7 nucleotides align to TRBD1. The V gene end was trimmed by 4 bases and the J gene end by 3 bases; junction bases not matched to a gene: 2. The CDR3 covers 13 residues. The germline gives CDR1 MNHNS, CDR2 SASEGT. CDR3 amino acids: CASSGDRYYGYTF. CDR3 coding DNA: TGTGCCAGCAGTGGGGACAGATACTATGGCTACACCTTC.

This rearrangement joins TRBV28 to TRBJ1-1, with TRBD1 as a possible D gene (5 bases). The V gene lost 4 bases and the J gene lost 0 bases, with 15 bases spanning the gap. CDR3 length: 16 residues. Per germline, CDR1 MDHEN and CDR2 SYDVKM. The CDR3, as DNA: TGTGCCAGCAGTTCTCCCGTCGGGGGAGTGAACACTGAAGCTTTCTTT. Amino acid sequence: CASSSPVGGVNTEAFF.

The chain is built from TRBV28 and TRBJ1-1; weak D call: TRBD1 (6 bases). Trimming stripped 6 bases from V and 2 bases from J, with 16 bases between. CDR3 length equals 15 residues. CDR1 is MDHEN, CDR2 SYDVKM, per germline. CDR3 sequence reads: CASRPYRALNTEAFF. CDR3 DNA: TGTGCCAGCAGACCGTACAGGGCTCTCAACACTGAAGCTTTCTTT.

The chain links TRBV7-2 to TRBJ2-7; tentatively, D is TRBD1 or TRBD2 (6 bases each). Germline CDR1 SGHTA, CDR2 FQGNSA. The CDR3 has 15 residues. The V end lost 6 bases, the J end lost 2 bases, and 17 bases lay between the germline ends. The CDR3 DNA reads as TGTGCCAGCAGTTTACAGGGTGGGGGGACCTACGAGCAGTACTTC. Encoded protein: CASSLQGGGTYEQYF. The full variable domain, rest sourced from reference TRBV7-2 and TRBJ2-7, is GAGVSQSPSNKVTEKGKDVELRCDPISGHTALYWYRQSLGQGLEFLIYFQGNSAPDKSGLPSDRFSAERTGGSVSTLTIQRTQQEDSAVYLCASSLQGGGTYEQYFGPGTRLTVT.

The gene calls are TRBV4-2 and TRBJ1-2; 7 bases agree with TRBD1. The CDR3 runs 20 residues. The V segment lost 0 bases and the J segment 4 bases; nucleotides outside the gene matches: 20. The germline CDR1 and CDR2 sequences are LGHNA and YNFKEQ. Here the CDR3 reads CASSQDIPGTAGTGSYGYTF. CDR3 sequence (DNA): TGTGCCAGCAGCCAAGATATCCCCGGGACAGCCGGTACCGGGAGCTATGGCTACACCTTC.

The gene calls are TRBV7-2 and TRBJ1-2, with 9 bases aligning to TRBD1. Germline-derived CDR1 and CDR2 are SGHTA and FQGNSA. V shed 5 bases, J shed 8 bases, and the junction held 15 bases outside the gene matches. The CDR3 contains 16 residues. The CDR3 coding sequence is TGTGCCAGCAGCCTCAGATTGGGGACAGGGACACGAGGCTACACCTTC. This sequence encodes CASSLRLGTGTRGYTF. Complete variable domain (other parts from reference TRBV7-2 and TRBJ1-2): GAGVSQSPSNKVTEKGKDVELRCDPISGHTALYWYRQSLGQGLEFLIYFQGNSAPDKSGLPSDRFSAERTGGSVSTLTIQRTQQEDSAVYLCASSLRLGTGTRGYTFGSGTRLTVV.

Only one count was recorded for this clone. The DNA for the CDR3 is TGTGCCAGCAGGCCGACAGGCTTCCTCTACGAGCAGTACTTC. Translating it yields CASRPTGFLYEQYF. This chain uses TRBV27 with TRBJ2-7; D is perhaps TRBD1 (6 bases). This CDR3 has 14 residues. The ends were cut back, 6 bases at V and 3 bases at J, with 15 bases in the middle. Germline-derived CDR1 and CDR2 are MNHEY and SMNVEV (reference sequence).

This clone turned up a few times. This chain uses TRBV4-3 with TRBJ1-1; possible D gene TRBD1, 5 bases. V lost 4 bases and J 7 bases, leaving 10 bases between the germline ends. Germline CDR1 LGHNA, CDR2 YSLEER. This CDR3 has 12 amino acids. The CDR3 is CASSRGDSEAFF. CDR3 DNA sequence: TGCGCCAGCAGCCGAGGAGACAGTGAAGCTTTCTTT.